Sequencing of this T cell receptor beta chain was carried out in a study of T cells in Graves' hyperthyroidism and ophthalmopathy. Background on the study: It was at initial diagnosis, before any treatment, that peripheral blood was collected. Whole-study findings and limits: Blood also carried most thyroid clonotypes expanded above 0.001. The model foresaw ophthalmopathy a median roughly 6.6 months prior to onset.

This clonotype appeared many times. Antigen unknown. RNA transcripts provided the source from which TCR beta CDR3 regions were amplified. RT-PCR in the first round (using the HTBI primer set) targeted the TCR CDR3. MiXCR, run by TCRdb on the multiplex PCR reads, gives a single entry per CDR3 protein. The table records some 300,000 distinct CDR3 sequences, roughly 17% of them present only once. In germline, CDR1 is MNHNS, CDR2 SASEGT. The CDR3 totals 15 residues. Trimming pared 5 bases from V and 2 bases from J, leaving 14 bases between. Sequencing used blood. V and J are TRBV6-1 and TRBJ2-3; D is possibly TRBD2 (5 bases). This receptor was obtained from a man younger than 45 with Graves' hyperthyroidism. The CDR3 loop is CASSIPGFPTDTQYF. In DNA, the CDR3 is TGTGCCAGCAGTATCCCGGGATTCCCCACAGATACGCAGTATTTT.